The clone carrying this T cell receptor beta chain has more than one count but fewer than ten. Germline V gives CDR1 MRHNA, CDR2 SNTAGT. Trimming cost V 7 bases and J 0 bases, with 4 bases left between them. This CDR3 has 12 amino acids. This entry comes from a study of blood T cells in healthy people across ages. The use of a sample-barcoded 5' primer and a J-beta primer mix characterized a second PCR of about 7 to 12 cycles. TCRdb reanalysed the 5' RACE reads using MiXCR and keeps one entry per CDR3 protein. The sample has about 1,400,000 distinct CDR3 sequences, 55% to 75% seen once. The source of this sequence is a man aged 18 to 29 in good health. The sample taken for sequencing was blood. The chain recombines TRBV6-4 with TRBJ2-4; unclear D gene. CDR3: CASITAKNIQYF. Written as DNA, the CDR3 is TGTGCCAGCATTACAGCCAAAAACATTCAGTACTTC.